This T cell receptor beta chain was observed in a study of shared clonotypes between healthy human individuals. Study-level information: Per-donor plates numbered three CD4 naive, three CD4 memory, two CD8 naive and one CD8 memory.

Germline CDR1 and CDR2: SGHAT and FQNNGV. J gave up 6 bases and V 1 base, and 3 bases lay outside the gene matches. CDR3 length: 13 residues. The study drew all its donors from Caucasian adults living in Nashville, Tennessee. Remarks on this clone: The sample holds other DNA sequences that translate to the same CDR3.

The repertoire was sequenced with immunoSEQ multiplex PCR; TCRdb's copy has only in-frame clones and lacks some. The table includes 2,500,000 or so clones, less than 95% detected once. Input material: naive CD4+ T cells from PBMCs. The subset here: CD45RA+ positively selected. This receptor was obtained from a man younger than 30 in good health. Some clones in this sample may be carry-over from other donors' samples. The chain uses TRBV11-2 and TRBJ2-7; 7 nucleotides agree with TRBD2. The CDR3, as DNA: TGTGCCAGCAGCTTAGCGGCGGGAGCCGAGCAGTACTTC. Protein: CASSLAAGAEQYF.